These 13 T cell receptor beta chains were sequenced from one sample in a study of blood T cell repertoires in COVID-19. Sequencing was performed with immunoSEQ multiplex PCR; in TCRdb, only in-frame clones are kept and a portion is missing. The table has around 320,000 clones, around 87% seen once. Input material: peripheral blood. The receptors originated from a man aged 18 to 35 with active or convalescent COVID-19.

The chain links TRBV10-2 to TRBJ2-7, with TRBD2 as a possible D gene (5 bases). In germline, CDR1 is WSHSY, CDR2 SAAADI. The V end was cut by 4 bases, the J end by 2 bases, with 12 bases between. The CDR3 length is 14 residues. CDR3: CASSVSAEPYEQYF. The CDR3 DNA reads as TGCGCCAGCAGTGTTTCAGCGGAGCCCTACGAGCAGTACTTC.

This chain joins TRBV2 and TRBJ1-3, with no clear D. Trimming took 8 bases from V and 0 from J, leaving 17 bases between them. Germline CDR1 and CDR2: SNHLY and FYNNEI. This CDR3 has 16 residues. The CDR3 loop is CASSGRVNPSGNTIYF. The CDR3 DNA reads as TGTGCCAGCTCTGGCCGGGTGAATCCCTCTGGAAACACCATATATTTT.

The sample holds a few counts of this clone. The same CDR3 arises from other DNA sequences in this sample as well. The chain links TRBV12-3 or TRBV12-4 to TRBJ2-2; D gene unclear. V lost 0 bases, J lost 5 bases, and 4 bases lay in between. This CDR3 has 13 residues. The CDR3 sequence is CASSLARTGELFF. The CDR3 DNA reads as TGTGCCAGCAGTTTAGCGCGGACCGGGGAGCTGTTTTTT.

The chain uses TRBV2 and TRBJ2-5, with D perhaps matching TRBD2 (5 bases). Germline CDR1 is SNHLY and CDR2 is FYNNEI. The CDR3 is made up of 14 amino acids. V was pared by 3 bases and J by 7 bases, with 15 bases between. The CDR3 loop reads CASSESSSTGTQYF. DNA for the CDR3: TGTGCCAGCAGTGAGTCCTCTAGCACGGGGACCCAGTACTTC.

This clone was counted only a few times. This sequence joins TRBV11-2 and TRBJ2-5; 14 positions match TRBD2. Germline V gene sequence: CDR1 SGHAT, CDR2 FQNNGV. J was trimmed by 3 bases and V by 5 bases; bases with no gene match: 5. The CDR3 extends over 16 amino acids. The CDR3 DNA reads TGTGCCAGCAGCGAGCGGACTAGCGGGGGGAAAGAGACCCAGTACTTC. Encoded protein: CASSERTSGGKETQYF. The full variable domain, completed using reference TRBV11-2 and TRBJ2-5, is EAGVAQSPRYKIIEKRQSVAFWCNPISGHATLYWYQQILGQGPKLLIQFQNNGVVDDSQLPKDRFSAERLKGVDSTLKIQPAKLEDSAVYLCASSERTSGGKETQYFGPGTRLLVL.

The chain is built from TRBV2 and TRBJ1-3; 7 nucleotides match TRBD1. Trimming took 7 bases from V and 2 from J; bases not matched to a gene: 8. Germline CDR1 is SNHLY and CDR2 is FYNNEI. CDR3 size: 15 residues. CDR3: CASKRETGTGNTIYF. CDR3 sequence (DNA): TGTGCCAGCAAGAGAGAGACAGGGACTGGAAACACCATATATTTT. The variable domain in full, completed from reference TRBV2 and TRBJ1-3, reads EPEVTQTPSHQVTQMGQEVILRCVPISNHLYFYWYRQILGQKVEFLVSFYNNEISEKSEIFDDQFSVERPDGSNFTLKIRSTKLEDSAMYFCASKRETGTGNTIYFGEGSWLTVV.

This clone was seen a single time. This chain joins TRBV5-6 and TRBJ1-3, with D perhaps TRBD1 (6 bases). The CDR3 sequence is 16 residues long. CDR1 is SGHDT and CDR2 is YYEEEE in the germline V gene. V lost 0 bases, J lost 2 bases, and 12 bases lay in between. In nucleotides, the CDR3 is TGTGCCAGCAGCTTGGTAGTGCAGGGGCCTGGAAACACCATATATTTT. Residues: CASSLVVQGPGNTIYF.

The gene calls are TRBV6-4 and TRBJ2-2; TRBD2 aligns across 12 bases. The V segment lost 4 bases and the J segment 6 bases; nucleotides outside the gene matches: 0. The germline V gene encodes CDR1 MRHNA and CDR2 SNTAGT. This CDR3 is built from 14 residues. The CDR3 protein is CASSGLAGAGELFF. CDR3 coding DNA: TGTGCCAGCAGTGGACTAGCGGGAGCCGGGGAGCTGTTTTTT.

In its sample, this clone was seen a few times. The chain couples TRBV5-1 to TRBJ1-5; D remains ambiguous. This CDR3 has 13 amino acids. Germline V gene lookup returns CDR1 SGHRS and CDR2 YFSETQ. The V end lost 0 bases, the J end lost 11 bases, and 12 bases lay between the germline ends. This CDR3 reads CASSLGPDSAQHF. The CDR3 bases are TGCGCCAGCAGCTTGGGACCGGACTCAGCCCAGCATTTT.

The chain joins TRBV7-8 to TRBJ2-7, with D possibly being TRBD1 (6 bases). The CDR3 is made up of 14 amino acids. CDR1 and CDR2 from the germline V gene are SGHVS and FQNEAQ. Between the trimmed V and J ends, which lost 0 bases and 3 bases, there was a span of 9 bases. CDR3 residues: CASSLAQGYYEQYF. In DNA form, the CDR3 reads TGTGCCAGCAGCTTAGCGCAGGGGTACTACGAGCAGTACTTC.

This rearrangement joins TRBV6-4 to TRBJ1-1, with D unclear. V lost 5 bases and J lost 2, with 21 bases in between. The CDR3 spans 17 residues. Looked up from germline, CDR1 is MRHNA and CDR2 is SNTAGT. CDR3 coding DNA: TGTGCCAGCAGTCCGGAGGATACGCGGAGACTAAACACTGAAGCTTTCTTT. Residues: CASSPEDTRRLNTEAFF.

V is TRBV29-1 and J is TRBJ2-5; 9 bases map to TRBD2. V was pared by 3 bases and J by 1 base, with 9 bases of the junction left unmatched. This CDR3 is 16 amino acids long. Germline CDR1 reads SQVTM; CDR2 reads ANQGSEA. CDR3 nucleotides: TGCAGCGTTGAGACTTTGGGACTAGCCTTCCAAGAGACCCAGTACTTC. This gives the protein CSVETLGLAFQETQYF.

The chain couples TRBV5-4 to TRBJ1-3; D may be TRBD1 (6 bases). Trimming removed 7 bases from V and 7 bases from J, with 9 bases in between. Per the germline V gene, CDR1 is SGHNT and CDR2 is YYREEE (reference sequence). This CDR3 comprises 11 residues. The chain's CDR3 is CASGQGNTIYF. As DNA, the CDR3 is TGTGCCAGCGGGCAGGGGAACACCATATATTTT.